This T cell receptor (beta chain) was retrieved from a study of blood T cells in healthy people across ages. V shed 7 bases and J shed 2 bases, with 11 bases lying between them. The CDR3 is 12 residues long. From germline, CDR1 is SQVTM and CDR2 ANQGSEA. A second PCR of roughly 6 to 12 cycles used a sample-barcoded 5' primer and a J-beta primer mix. TCRdb processed the 5' RACE reads anew with MiXCR; each CDR3 protein has one entry. The data contain some 1.1 million distinct CDR3 sequences, less than 45% of them singletons. The sequencing sample was made of blood. The V gene is TRBV29-1, the J gene TRBJ1-2; D gene unclear. The sequence derives from a man in his late teens or twenties in good health. The CDR3 sequence: CSGGTENYGYTF. The CDR3 nucleotides read TGCAGCGGGGGAACGGAAAACTATGGCTACACCTTC.